This TCR beta chain originates from a study of shared clonotypes between healthy human individuals. The genomic DNA of each subset was split evenly across several immunoSEQ plates. Only in-frame clones appear in the TCRdb table, and some are missing; sequencing was by immunoSEQ multiplex PCR. The sample contains nearly 1,000,000 clones, about three quarters of which appear only once. Germline V gives CDR1 MDHEN, CDR2 SYDVKM. V lost 3 bases to trimming and J lost 2 bases, with 29 bases between them. The CDR3 spans 21 residues. Specimen: memory CD4+ T cells sorted from blood. Subset defined: CD45RA-negative fraction. The V and J genes are TRBV28 and TRBJ1-5; D perhaps matches TRBD1 (5 bases). This TCR was sampled from a man aged 18 to 30 in good health. The CDR3 coding sequence is TGTGCCAGCAGTTTTTTGTATTTCCGGGGCCCTTCACTGTCTGGCAATCAGCCCCAGCATTTT. Its protein is CASSFLYFRGPSLSGNQPQHF.